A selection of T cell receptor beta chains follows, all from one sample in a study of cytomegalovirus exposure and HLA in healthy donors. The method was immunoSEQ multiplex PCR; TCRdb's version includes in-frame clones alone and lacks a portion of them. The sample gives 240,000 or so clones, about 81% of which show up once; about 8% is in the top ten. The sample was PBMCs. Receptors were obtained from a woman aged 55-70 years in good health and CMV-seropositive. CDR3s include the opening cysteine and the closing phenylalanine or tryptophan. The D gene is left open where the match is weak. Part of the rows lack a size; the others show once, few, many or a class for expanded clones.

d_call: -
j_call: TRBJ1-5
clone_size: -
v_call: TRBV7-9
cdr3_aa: CSSSLDTAYNQPQHF
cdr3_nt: TGTTCCAGCAGTTTGGACACGGCGTACAATCAGCCCCAGCATTTT

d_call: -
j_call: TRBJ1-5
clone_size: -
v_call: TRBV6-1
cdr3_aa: CASHHTGLYQPQHF
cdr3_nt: TGTGCCAGTCATCACACAGGGCTTTATCAGCCCCAGCATTTT

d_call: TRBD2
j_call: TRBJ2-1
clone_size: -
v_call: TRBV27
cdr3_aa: CASSLPRGSATNEQFF
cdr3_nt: TGTGCCAGCAGTTTACCGCGGGGGAGCGCCACAAATGAGCAGTTCTTC

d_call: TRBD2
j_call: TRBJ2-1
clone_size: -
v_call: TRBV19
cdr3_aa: CASDKLAGGRIEQFF
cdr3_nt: TGTGCCAGTGATAAACTAGCGGGAGGAAGGATTGAGCAGTTCTTC

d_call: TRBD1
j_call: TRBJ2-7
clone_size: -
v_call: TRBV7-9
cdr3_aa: CASSTKTGRHEQYF
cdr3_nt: TGTGCCAGCAGCACTAAGACAGGGCGCCACGAGCAGTACTTC

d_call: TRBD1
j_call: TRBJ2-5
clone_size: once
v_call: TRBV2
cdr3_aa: CASRTDRGRGETQYF
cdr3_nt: TGTGCCAGCAGAACTGACAGGGGGCGAGGGGAGACCCAGTACTTC

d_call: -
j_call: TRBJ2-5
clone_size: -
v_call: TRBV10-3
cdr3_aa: CAISGTSPYQETQYF
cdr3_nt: TGTGCCATCAGTGGGACTTCCCCGTACCAAGAGACCCAGTACTTC

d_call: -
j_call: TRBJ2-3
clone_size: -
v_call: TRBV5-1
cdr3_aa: CASSPGAGLGPDTQYF
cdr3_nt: TGCGCCAGCAGCCCGGGCGCGGGACTGGGTCCAGATACGCAGTATTTT

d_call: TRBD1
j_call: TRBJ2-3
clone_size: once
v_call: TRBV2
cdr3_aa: CASIDRDLIDTQYF
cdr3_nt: TGTGCCAGCATAGACAGGGACCTAATTGATACGCAGTATTTT

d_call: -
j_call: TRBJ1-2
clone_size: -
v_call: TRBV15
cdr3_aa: CATSRGSSHYGYTF
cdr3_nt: TGTGCCACCAGCAGGGGCAGCTCGCACTATGGCTACACCTTC

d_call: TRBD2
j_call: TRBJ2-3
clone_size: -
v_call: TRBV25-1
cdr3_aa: CASSRREVRYSTDTQYF
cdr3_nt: TGTGCCAGCTCGAGGCGGGAGGTCCGGTACTCCACAGATACGCAGTATTTT

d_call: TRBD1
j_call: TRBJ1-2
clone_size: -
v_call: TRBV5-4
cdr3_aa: CASSSAGTDYGYTF
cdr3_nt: TGTGCCAGCAGCTCCGCCGGGACAGACTATGGCTACACCTTC

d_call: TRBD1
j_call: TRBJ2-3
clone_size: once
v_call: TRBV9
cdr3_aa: CASSVTLDRGLTDTQYF
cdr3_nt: TGTGCCAGCAGCGTAACTTTGGACAGGGGGCTCACAGATACGCAGTATTTT

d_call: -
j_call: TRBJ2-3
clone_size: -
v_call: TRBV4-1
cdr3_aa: CASTLTAPSTDTQYF
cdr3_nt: TGCGCCAGCACCTTGACAGCACCTAGCACAGATACGCAGTATTTT

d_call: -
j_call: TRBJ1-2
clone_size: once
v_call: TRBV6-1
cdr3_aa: CASREGLDYGYTF
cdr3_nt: TGTGCCAGCAGGGAGGGTTTGGACTATGGCTACACCTTC

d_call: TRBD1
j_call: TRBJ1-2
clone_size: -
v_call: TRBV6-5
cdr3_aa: CASSSWGQGNHGYTF
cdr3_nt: TGTGCCAGCAGTTCATGGGGACAGGGAAACCATGGCTACACCTTC

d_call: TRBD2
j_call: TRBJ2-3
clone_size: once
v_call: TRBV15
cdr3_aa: CATQPGTSLADTQYF
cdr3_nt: TGTGCCACGCAACCCGGGACTAGTTTAGCAGATACGCAGTATTTT

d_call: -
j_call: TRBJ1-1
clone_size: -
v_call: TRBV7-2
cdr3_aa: CASSLSVRGLGAAFF
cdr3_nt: TGTGCCAGCAGCTTATCGGTGCGGGGGCTAGGTGCAGCTTTCTTT

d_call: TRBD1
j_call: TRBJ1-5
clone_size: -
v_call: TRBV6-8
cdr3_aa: CASSQGQVIQPQHF
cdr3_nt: TGTGCCAGCAGTCAAGGACAGGTGATCCAGCCCCAGCATTTT

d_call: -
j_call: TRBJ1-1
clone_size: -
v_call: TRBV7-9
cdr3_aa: CASSKAGRMNTEAFF
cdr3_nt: TGTGCCAGCAGCAAGGCGGGACGGATGAACACTGAAGCTTTCTTT

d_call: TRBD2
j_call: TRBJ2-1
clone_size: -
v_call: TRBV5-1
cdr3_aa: CASSLIGLADSYNEQFF
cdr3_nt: TGCGCCAGCAGCTTGATAGGACTAGCGGATTCTTACAATGAGCAGTTCTTC

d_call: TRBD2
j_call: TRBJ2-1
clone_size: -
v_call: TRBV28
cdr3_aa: CASKVASGSYEQFF
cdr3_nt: TGTGCCAGTAAAGTGGCTAGCGGGAGTTATGAGCAGTTCTTC

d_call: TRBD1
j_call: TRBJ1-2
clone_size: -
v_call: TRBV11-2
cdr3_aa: CASSSLYRGVRGYTF
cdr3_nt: TGTGCCAGCAGCTCCCTCTACAGGGGGGTTAGGGGCTACACCTTC

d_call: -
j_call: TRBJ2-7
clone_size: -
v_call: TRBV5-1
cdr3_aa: CASSLGAGAYEQYF
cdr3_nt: TGCGCCAGCAGCTTGGGAGCAGGGGCCTACGAGCAGTACTTC

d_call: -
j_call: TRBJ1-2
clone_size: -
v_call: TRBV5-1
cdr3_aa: CASSLDSYGYTF
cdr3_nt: TGCGCCAGCAGCTTGGATAGCTATGGCTACACCTTC

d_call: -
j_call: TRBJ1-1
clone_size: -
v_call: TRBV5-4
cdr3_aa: CASSPGLTMNTEAFF
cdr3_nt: TGTGCCAGCAGCCCCGGACTGACTATGAACACTGAAGCTTTCTTT

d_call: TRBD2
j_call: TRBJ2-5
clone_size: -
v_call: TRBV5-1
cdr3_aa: CASSLLGTIQETQYF
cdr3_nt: TGCGCCAGCAGCCTGCTGGGGACTATCCAAGAGACCCAGTACTTC

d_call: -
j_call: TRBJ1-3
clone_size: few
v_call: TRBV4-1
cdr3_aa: CASSQDYTNSGNTIYF
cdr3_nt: TGCGCCAGCAGCCAAGATTACACCAACTCTGGAAACACCATATATTTT

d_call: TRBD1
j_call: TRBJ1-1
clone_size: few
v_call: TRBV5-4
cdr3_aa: CASSIRQGRTEAFF
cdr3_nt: TGTGCCAGCAGCATAAGACAGGGGCGCACTGAAGCTTTCTTT

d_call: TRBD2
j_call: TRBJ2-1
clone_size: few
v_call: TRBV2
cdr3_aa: CASRLAVYNEQFF
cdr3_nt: TGTGCCAGCAGGCTAGCGGTCTACAATGAGCAGTTCTTC

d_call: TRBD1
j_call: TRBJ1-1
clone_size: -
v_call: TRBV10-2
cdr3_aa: CASSTYRGSSTEAFF
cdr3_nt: TGCGCCAGCAGTACATACAGGGGGTCGAGCACTGAAGCTTTCTTT

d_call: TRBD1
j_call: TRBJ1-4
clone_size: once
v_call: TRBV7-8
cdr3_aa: CASSLNGGQLNEKLFF
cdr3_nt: TGTGCCAGCAGCTTAAATGGGGGACAGCTGAATGAAAAACTGTTTTTT

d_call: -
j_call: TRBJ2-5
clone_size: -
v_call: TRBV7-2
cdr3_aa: CASSYGGNQEKTQYF
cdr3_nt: TGTGCCAGCAGCTACGGAGGCAACCAGGAAAAGACCCAGTACTTC

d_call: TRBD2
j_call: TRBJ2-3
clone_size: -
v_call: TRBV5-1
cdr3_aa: CASRGGLAGVSGDTQYF
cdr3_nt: TGCGCCAGCAGGGGAGGGTTAGCGGGAGTAAGTGGAGATACGCAGTATTTT

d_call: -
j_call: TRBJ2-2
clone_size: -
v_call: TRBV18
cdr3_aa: CASSPPDLQTTGELFF
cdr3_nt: TGTGCCAGCTCACCACCGGATTTACAGACCACCGGGGAGCTGTTTTTT

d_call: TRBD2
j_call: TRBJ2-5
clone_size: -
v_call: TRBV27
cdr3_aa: CASSPTSGGQETQYF
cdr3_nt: TGTGCCAGCAGTCCGACTAGCGGGGGCCAAGAGACCCAGTACTTC

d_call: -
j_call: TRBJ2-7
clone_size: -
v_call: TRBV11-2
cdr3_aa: CASSLGGAGQPFYEQYF
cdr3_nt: TGTGCCAGCAGCTTAGGGGGTGCGGGACAGCCATTCTACGAGCAGTACTTC

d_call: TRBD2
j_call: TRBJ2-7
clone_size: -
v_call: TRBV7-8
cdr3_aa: CASSLAAGRNYEQYF
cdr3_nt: TGTGCCAGCAGCTTAGCGGCCGGGAGGAACTACGAGCAGTACTTC

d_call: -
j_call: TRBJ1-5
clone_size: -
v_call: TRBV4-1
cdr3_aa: CASSQDKGGETFSNQPQHF
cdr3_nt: TGCGCCAGCAGCCAAGATAAGGGGGGGGAGACATTTAGCAATCAGCCCCAGCATTTT

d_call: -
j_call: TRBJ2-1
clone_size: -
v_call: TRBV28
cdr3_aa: CASSLYGVRDEQFF
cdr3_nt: TGTGCCAGCAGTTTGTATGGTGTACGCGATGAGCAGTTCTTC

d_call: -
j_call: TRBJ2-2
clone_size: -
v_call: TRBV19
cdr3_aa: CASTDTGLAGELFF
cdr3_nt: TGTGCCAGTACGGATACAGGGCTGGCCGGGGAGCTGTTTTTT